This T cell receptor (beta chain) was found in a study of shared clonotypes between healthy human individuals. Study outcomes and limitations: Measured sharing among donors was expected to vary with sequencing depth. Enrolling few donors narrowed the genetic and exposure-history diversity that was represented.

DNA input for the unsorted PBMC replicate PCRs was roughly 330 ng, approximately 30,000 T cell genomes. Assay: immunoSEQ multiplex PCR; the TCRdb copy retains only in-frame clones and omits some. This table holds some 490,000 clones, about 78% found once. Unmatched junction bases numbered 6, after V lost 6 bases and J lost 5 bases. Per the germline V gene, CDR1 is SGHTA and CDR2 is FQGNSA. CDR3 length: 15 residues. For this clone: Its specificity is not known.

Material: PBMCs. This chain joins TRBV7-2 and TRBJ2-1; 11 bases line up with TRBD2. This TCR was recovered from a woman between 40 and 55 years old in good health. Some clones in this sample may be carry-over from other donors' samples. The CDR3 region has the DNA TGTGCCAGCAGGAACACGGGACTAGCGGACAATGAGCAGTTCTTC. The encoded protein is CASRNTGLADNEQFF.